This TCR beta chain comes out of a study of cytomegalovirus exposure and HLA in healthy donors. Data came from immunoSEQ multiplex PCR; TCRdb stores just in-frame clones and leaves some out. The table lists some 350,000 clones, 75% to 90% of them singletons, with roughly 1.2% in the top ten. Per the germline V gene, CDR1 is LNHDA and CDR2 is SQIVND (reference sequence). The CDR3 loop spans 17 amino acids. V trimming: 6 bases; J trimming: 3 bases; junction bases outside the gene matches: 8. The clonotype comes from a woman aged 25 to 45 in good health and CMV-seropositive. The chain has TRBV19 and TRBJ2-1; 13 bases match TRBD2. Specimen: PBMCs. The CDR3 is CASSQTSGRRYYNEQFF. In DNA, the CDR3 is TGTGCCAGTAGCCAGACTAGCGGGAGGCGCTACTACAATGAGCAGTTCTTC.